This TCR beta chain was sequenced for a study of CD8 T cells in Susac syndrome. This CDR3 comprises 15 residues. The germline V gene encodes CDR1 MNHEY and CDR2 SMNVEV (reference sequence). Trimming shortened V by 0 bases and J by 2 bases, and 8 bases separated the two germline ends. RNA totalling roughly 0.45 to 1 ug underwent reverse transcription with random hexamers. TCRdb processed the immunoSEQ multiplex PCR reads anew with MiXCR; each CDR3 protein has one entry. Of approximately 200,000 distinct CDR3 sequences listed, almost 96% are singletons. The source of this sequence is a human donor with multiple sclerosis. The V gene is TRBV27, the J gene TRBJ1-3, with D possibly being TRBD1 (6 bases). Sequenced input: CD4+ T cells from PBMCs. This CDR3 is CASSLSGTPGNTIYF. As DNA, the CDR3 is TGTGCCAGCAGTTTATCCGGGACACCTGGAAACACCATATATTTT.